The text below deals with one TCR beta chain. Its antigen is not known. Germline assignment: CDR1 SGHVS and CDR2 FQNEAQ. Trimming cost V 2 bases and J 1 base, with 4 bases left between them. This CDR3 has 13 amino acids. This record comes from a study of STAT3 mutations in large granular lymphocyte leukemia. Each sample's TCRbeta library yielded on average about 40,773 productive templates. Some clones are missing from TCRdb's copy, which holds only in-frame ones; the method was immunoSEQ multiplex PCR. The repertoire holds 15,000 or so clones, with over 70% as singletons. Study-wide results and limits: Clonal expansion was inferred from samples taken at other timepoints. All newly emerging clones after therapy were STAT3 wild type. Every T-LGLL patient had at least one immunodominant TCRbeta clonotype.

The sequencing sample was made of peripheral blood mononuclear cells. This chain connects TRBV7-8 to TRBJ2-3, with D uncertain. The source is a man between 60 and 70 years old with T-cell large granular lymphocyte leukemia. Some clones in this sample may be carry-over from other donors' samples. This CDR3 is CASSLLRTDTQYF. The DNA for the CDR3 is TGTGCCAGCAGCTTATTACGCACAGATACGCAGTATTTT.